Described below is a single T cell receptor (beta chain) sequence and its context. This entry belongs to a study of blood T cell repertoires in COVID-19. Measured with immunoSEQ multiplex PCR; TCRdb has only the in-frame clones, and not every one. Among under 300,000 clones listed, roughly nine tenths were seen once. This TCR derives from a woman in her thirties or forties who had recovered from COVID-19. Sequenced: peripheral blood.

CDR3 DNA sequence: TGTGCCAGCAGGCCGACTGGGGGGGACACTCCTGGGGAGCAGTACTTC. Protein sequence: CASRPTGGDTPGEQYF. The V and J genes are TRBV11-3 and TRBJ2-7; possibly TRBD2 for D (7 bases). CDR3 size: 16 residues. Germline CDR1 and CDR2: SGHNT and YENEEA. V gave up 6 bases and J gave up 7 bases, with 25 bases separating them.